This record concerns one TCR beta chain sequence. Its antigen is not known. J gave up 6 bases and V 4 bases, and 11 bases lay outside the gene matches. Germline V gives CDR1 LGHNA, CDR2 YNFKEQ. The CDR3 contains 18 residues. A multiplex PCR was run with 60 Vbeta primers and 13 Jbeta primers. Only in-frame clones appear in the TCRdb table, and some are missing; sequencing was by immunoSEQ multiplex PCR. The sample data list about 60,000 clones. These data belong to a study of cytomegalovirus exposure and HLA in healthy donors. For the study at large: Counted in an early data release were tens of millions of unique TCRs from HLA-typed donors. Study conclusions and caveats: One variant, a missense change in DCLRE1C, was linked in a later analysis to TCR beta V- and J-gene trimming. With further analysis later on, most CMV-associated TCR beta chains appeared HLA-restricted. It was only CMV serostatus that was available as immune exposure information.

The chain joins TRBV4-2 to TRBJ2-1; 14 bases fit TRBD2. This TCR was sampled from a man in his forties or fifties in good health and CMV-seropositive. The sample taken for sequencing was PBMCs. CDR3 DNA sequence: TGTGCCAGCAGCCTGACTAGCGGGAGGGCGGTGCAGTCCAATGAGCAGTTCTTC. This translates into CASSLTSGRAVQSNEQFF.